This T cell receptor (beta chain) was found in a study of shared clonotypes between healthy human individuals. The overall study: The composition of the donors was a couple of women and a few men aged 18 to 49. Study-wide points: As a rule, naive subsets had a larger estimated richness than memory subsets. When naive CD4 clonotypes were compared across a few donors, about 4.8% were shared.

Method: immunoSEQ multiplex PCR; TCRdb's copy keeps in-frame clones and lacks some. Of over 2 million clones in the sample, roughly 94% were seen once. A remark on this clone: Its antigen is unidentified. This same CDR3 is encoded by further DNA sequences in the sample.

Germline V CDR1 and CDR2: MNHNS, SASEGT. The ends lost 6 bases at V and 0 bases at J; junction bases unmatched: 2. The CDR3 totals 15 residues. Sequencing used naive CD4+ T cells sorted from blood. Subset reported: CD45RA+ positively selected. The clonotype comes from a young man in good health. This sequence joins TRBV6-1 and TRBJ2-2; 9 nucleotides line up with TRBD1. In DNA, the CDR3 is TGTGCCAGCAGGAGGGACAGGGCGAACACCGGGGAGCTGTTTTTT. It encodes CASRRDRANTGELFF.